A single sample is the source of the 2 T cell receptor beta chains below, sequenced in a study of shared clonotypes between healthy human individuals. Clones were sequenced by immunoSEQ multiplex PCR, and TCRdb holds only the in-frame ones, with some missing. The repertoire includes 550,000 to 700,000 clones, 55% to 85% of them detected once, and under 2% sits in the top ten. Material: memory CD4+ T cells sorted from blood. The subset was: CD45RA-negative fraction. These receptors were obtained from a woman in her twenties or thirties in good health.

This chain connects TRBV14 to TRBJ2-2; D uncertain. The germline V gene encodes CDR1 SGHDN and CDR2 FVKESK. This CDR3 spans 13 amino acids. Trimming left V 5 bases short and J 6 bases short, with 10 bases between. CDR3 bases: TGTGCCAGCAGCTTCCGACTCCCCGGGGAGCTGTTTTTT. Translation gives CASSFRLPGELFF.

This chain connects TRBV7-2 to TRBJ2-5, with D perhaps TRBD1 or TRBD2 (5 bases each). The ends were cut back, 3 bases at V and 5 bases at J, with 10 bases in the middle. CDR1 and CDR2 (germline): SGHTA, FQGNSA. The CDR3 sequence is 13 residues long. The CDR3 nucleotides read TGTGCCAGCAGCTTTGGGGGTAGCGAGACCCAGTACTTC. Its protein product is CASSFGGSETQYF.